This T cell receptor (beta chain) was captured by sequencing in a study of control samples from healthy donors and cancer patients. Libraries were prepared by immunoSEQ multiplex PCR; TCRdb keeps only in-frame clonotypes and omits some of them. The sample includes around 19,000 clones, roughly 80% of them seen just once. V was pared by 6 bases and J by 8 bases, with 8 bases of the junction left unmatched. Germline V gene lookup returns CDR1 WNHNN and CDR2 SYGVQD (reference sequence). The CDR3 extends over 15 amino acids. The TCR originated in a man older than 75 with head and neck cancer. The sequencing sample was made of PBMCs. The chain couples TRBV10-1 to TRBJ2-1; 12 positions match TRBD2. The CDR3 here is CASSSGLAGRDEQFF. The CDR3 coding sequence is TGCGCCAGCAGCTCCGGACTAGCGGGAAGAGATGAGCAGTTCTTC.